These 19 T cell receptor beta chains were sequenced from one sample in a study of OX40 agonist ivuxolimab in advanced cancers. This table comes from immunoSEQ multiplex PCR, and its TCRdb copy is limited to in-frame clones, with some not included. Counted here are around 38,000 clones, 82% occurring once; the ten biggest clones make up around 20%. Here the sequenced sample was CD4+ or CD8+ T cells sorted from blood, taken in a trial of the OX40 agonist ivuxolimab. The origin of the receptors is an adult with an advanced solid tumor such as melanoma, head and neck, liver or kidney cancer.

This chain uses TRBV7-2 with TRBJ2-3, with 7 positions matching TRBD2. V dropped 7 bases and J dropped 4; count of bases not matched to a gene: 14. In germline, CDR1 is SGHTA, CDR2 FQGNSA. CDR3 length: 16 residues. As DNA, the CDR3 is TGTGCCAGCACCCCCGGTCGCGGGAGAGGGGCAGATACGCAGTATTTT. Translated: CASTPGRGRGADTQYF.

This chain uses TRBV19 with TRBJ2-5; TRBD1 agrees at 10 bases. Gene TRBJ2-7 matches the end of the DNA better, so the J call may be wrong. Germline V gene data show CDR1 as LNHDA and CDR2 as SQIVND (reference sequence). This CDR3 has 15 amino acids. The CDR3: CASSRGGQGSYEQYF. The CDR3 DNA is TGTGCCAGTAGCAGAGGGGGACAGGGGAGCTACGAGCAGTACTTC.

A remark on this clone: Germline is not matched at one junction end, which may reflect a read error. The rearrangement links TRBV5-6 to TRBJ1-2; D is unresolved. Germline V gene data show CDR1 as SGHDT and CDR2 as YYEEEE. The CDR3 is made up of 14 amino acids. For the CDR3, the DNA is TGTGCCAGCACCTTGCGGCAGGCACACTATGGCTACACCTTC. Amino acids: CASTLRQAHYGYTF.

A note on this clone: A read error may produce the germline difference seen at one junction end. This chain uses TRBV7-7 with TRBJ1-1; 7 bases line up with TRBD1. CDR3 length: 16 amino acids. In germline, CDR1 is SSHAT, CDR2 FNYEAQ (reference sequence). For the CDR3, the DNA is TGTGCTAGCAGCAAACACGCCCGGGACAGTAACACTGAAGCTTTCTTT. Translating gives CASSKHARDSNTEAFF.

This chain connects TRBV6-1 to TRBJ2-7, with 10 bases aligning to TRBD1. From germline, CDR1 is MNHNS and CDR2 SASEGT. V trimming: 4 bases; J trimming: 5 bases; junction bases outside the gene matches: 5. The CDR3 spans 14 residues. DNA for the CDR3: TGTGCCAGCAGTGCGACAGGGGGCTACCACGAGCAGTACTTC. Protein: CASSATGGYHEQYF.

The chain has TRBV4-1 and TRBJ2-7; TRBD1 might be the D (5 bases). The CDR3 totals 14 residues. CDR1 is MGHRA, CDR2 YSYEKL, per germline. V shed 0 bases and J shed 3 bases, with 9 bases lying between them. DNA of the CDR3: TGCGCCAGCAGCCAAGAAGGACACCACTACGAGCAGTACTTC. It specifies CASSQEGHHYEQYF.

The J gene is TRBJ1-4, the V gene TRBV10-1, with 11 bases matching TRBD1. Germline CDR1 WNHNN, CDR2 SYGVQD (reference sequence). Germline trimming cut 5 bases from V and 2 bases from J; bases unmatched to any gene: 4. The CDR3 covers 16 residues. CDR3 in amino acids: CASSRGQGATNEKLFF. The CDR3 coding sequence is TGCGCCAGCAGTCGAGGACAGGGGGCGACTAATGAAAAACTGTTTTTT.

The V call is TRBV5-1, the J call TRBJ2-3, with D perhaps TRBD2 (6 bases). CDR1 and CDR2 (germline): SGHRS, YFSETQ. The CDR3 covers 13 residues. Deletions cut 2 bases from V and 5 bases from J, with 9 bases between. The CDR3 DNA sequence: TGCGCCAGCAGCTTCCGGGAGATAGATACGCAGTATTTT. Its translation: CASSFREIDTQYF. Full variable domain (rest looked up from reference TRBV5-1 and TRBJ2-3): KAGVTQTPRYLIKTRGQQVTLSCSPISGHRSVSWYQQTPGQGLQFLFEYFSETQRNKGNFPGRFSGRQFSNSRSEMNVSTLELGDSALYLCASSFREIDTQYFGPGTRLTVL.

CDR3 sequence: CASSVPAGGTGELFF. The DNA of the CDR3 is TGCGCCAGCAGCGTCCCAGCGGGAGGCACCGGGGAGCTGTTTTTT. This chain joins TRBV5-1 and TRBJ2-2; TRBD2 agrees at 9 bases. This CDR3 is built from 15 residues. The V gene's germline CDR1 is SGHRS and CDR2 YFSETQ. The V gene end was trimmed by 4 bases and the J gene end by 4 bases; junction bases not matched to a gene: 5.

This clone is deemed large. This rearrangement joins TRBV9 to TRBJ2-1; weak D call: TRBD1 (5 bases). Germline CDR1 reads SGDLS; CDR2 reads YYNGEE. The CDR3 is 13 amino acids. The V and J ends lost 0 bases and 10 bases respectively, with 11 bases between them. Written as DNA, the CDR3 is TGTGCCAGCAGCGTAGGCCCAGGGAACGAGCAGTTCTTC. Translated, it gives CASSVGPGNEQFF.

This chain joins TRBV28 and TRBJ2-2, with 8 bases identical to TRBD1. CDR1 is MDHEN and CDR2 is SYDVKM in the germline V gene. J was trimmed by 6 bases and V by 1 base; bases with no gene match: 7. The CDR3 runs 16 residues. The CDR3 here is CASSLSATGVPGELFF. CDR3 bases: TGTGCCAGCAGTTTATCCGCGACAGGGGTTCCCGGGGAGCTGTTTTTT.

V is TRBV28 and J is TRBJ2-1; a possible D gene is TRBD1 (5 bases). Germline V gene data show CDR1 as MDHEN and CDR2 as SYDVKM. Trimming stripped 3 bases from V and 0 bases from J, with 18 bases between. CDR3 length: 18 amino acids. The CDR3: CASSFLIITQDSYNEQFF. The CDR3 nucleotides read TGTGCCAGCAGTTTTTTAATAATTACACAGGACTCCTACAATGAGCAGTTCTTC. Together with reference TRBV28 and TRBJ2-1, the CDR3 gives the full variable domain: DVKVTQSSRYLVKRTGEKVFLECVQDMDHENMFWYRQDPGLGLRLIYFSYDVKMKEKGDIPEGYSVSREKKERFSLILESASTNQTSMYLCASSFLIITQDSYNEQFFGPGTRLTVL.

This clone turned up a few times. The chain recombines TRBV5-1 with TRBJ2-3; 15 bases are shared with TRBD2. The germline gives CDR1 SGHRS, CDR2 YFSETQ. The CDR3 totals 16 residues. V was pared by 4 bases and J by 5 bases, with 5 bases of the junction left unmatched. CDR3 in DNA: TGCGCCAGCAGCCCGGGGACTAGCGGGGGGAGAGATACGCAGTATTTT. Amino acids: CASSPGTSGGRDTQYF.

This clone was detected ten times or more. This rearrangement joins TRBV13 to TRBJ1-1; 8 bases are a match to TRBD1. The CDR3 totals 15 residues. Germline CDR1 PRHDT, CDR2 FYEKMQ (reference sequence). Trimming at V came to 6 bases and at J to 1 base, leaving 7 bases not matched to a gene. The CDR3 protein is CASSAWTGWNTEAFF. The CDR3 bases are TGTGCCAGCAGTGCTTGGACAGGGTGGAACACTGAAGCTTTCTTT.

The chain uses TRBV5-1 and TRBJ2-1, with D possibly being TRBD1 (6 bases). This CDR3 is 13 amino acids long. V was shortened by 4 bases and J by 4 bases, with 9 bases between the two germline ends. CDR1 and CDR2 (germline): SGHRS, YFSETQ. The CDR3 region has the DNA TGCGCCAGCAGCCCAGGACAGTACAATGAGCAGTTCTTC. Protein sequence: CASSPGQYNEQFF. Based on the CDR3 plus reference TRBV5-1 and TRBJ2-1, the full variable domain is KAGVTQTPRYLIKTRGQQVTLSCSPISGHRSVSWYQQTPGQGLQFLFEYFSETQRNKGNFPGRFSGRQFSNSRSEMNVSTLELGDSALYLCASSPGQYNEQFFGPGTRLTVL.

This clone appeared once. This chain links TRBV7-8 with TRBJ2-7; 14 bases are shared with TRBD2. The germline V gene has CDR1 SGHVS and CDR2 FQNEAQ. The CDR3 is made up of 16 amino acids. V lost 5 bases, J lost 7 bases, and 10 bases stayed unmatched. As DNA, the CDR3 is TGTGCCAGCAGCCCTCGACCGGGACTAGCGGGAGTTGAGCAGTACTTC. Translating it yields CASSPRPGLAGVEQYF.

A few counts support this clone. Written as DNA, the CDR3 is TGTGCCAGCGTAGAGGGCAGCAATCAGCCCCAGCATTTT. As protein: CASVEGSNQPQHF. The chain recombines TRBV6-1 with TRBJ1-5; D gene ambiguous. Germline CDR1 MNHNS, CDR2 SASEGT. Trimming shortened V by 8 bases and J by 1 base, and 9 bases separated the two germline ends. The CDR3 spans 13 residues.

The chain couples TRBV5-1 to TRBJ1-2; weak D call: TRBD1 (5 bases). The length of the CDR3 is 15 residues. Trimming took off 4 bases at V and 0 bases at J, with 13 bases between the two ends. From germline, CDR1 is SGHRS and CDR2 YFSETQ. CDR3 sequence (DNA): TGCGCCAGCAGCCCCGGGACCGAAACTAACTATGGCTACACCTTC. Protein: CASSPGTETNYGYTF. Full variable domain (remainder filled in from reference TRBV5-1 and TRBJ1-2): KAGVTQTPRYLIKTRGQQVTLSCSPISGHRSVSWYQQTPGQGLQFLFEYFSETQRNKGNFPGRFSGRQFSNSRSEMNVSTLELGDSALYLCASSPGTETNYGYTFGSGTRLTVV.

The V and J genes are TRBV2 and TRBJ1-5; D is ambiguous. The CDR3 length is 17 residues. V lost 4 bases and J 1 base, leaving 17 bases between the germline ends. CDR1 and CDR2 (germline): SNHLY, FYNNEI. The CDR3 loop is CASSGGSSRSSNQPQHF. The DNA of the CDR3 is TGTGCCAGCAGTGGTGGTAGTAGCCGTTCAAGCAATCAGCCCCAGCATTTT. Full variable domain (outside the CDR3, taken from reference TRBV2 and TRBJ1-5): EPEVTQTPSHQVTQMGQEVILRCVPISNHLYFYWYRQILGQKVEFLVSFYNNEISEKSEIFDDQFSVERPDGSNFTLKIRSTKLEDSAMYFCASSGGSSRSSNQPQHFGDGTRLSIL.